This TCR beta chain was found in a study of blood T cell repertoires in COVID-19. Study as a whole: The cDNA or gDNA used as material had been derived from T cells, B-cell-depleted T cells, or PBMCs.

Seattle cases were enrolled at active infection and followed longitudinally. This table comes from immunoSEQ multiplex PCR, and its TCRdb copy is limited to in-frame clones, with some not included. The sample lists about 170,000 clones, approximately 86% occurring once. This CDR3 is 11 amino acids long. Trimming pared 4 bases from V and 6 bases from J, leaving 4 bases between. Germline loops: CDR1 SGHTA, CDR2 FQGTGA. Source material: peripheral blood. The sequence derives from a man in his 60s with COVID-19, enrolled during active disease. The gene calls are TRBV7-3 and TRBJ2-1, with D hard to call. In nucleotides, the CDR3 is TGTGCCAGCAGCTCGTCCAATGAGCAGTTCTTC. Translation gives CASSSSNEQFF.